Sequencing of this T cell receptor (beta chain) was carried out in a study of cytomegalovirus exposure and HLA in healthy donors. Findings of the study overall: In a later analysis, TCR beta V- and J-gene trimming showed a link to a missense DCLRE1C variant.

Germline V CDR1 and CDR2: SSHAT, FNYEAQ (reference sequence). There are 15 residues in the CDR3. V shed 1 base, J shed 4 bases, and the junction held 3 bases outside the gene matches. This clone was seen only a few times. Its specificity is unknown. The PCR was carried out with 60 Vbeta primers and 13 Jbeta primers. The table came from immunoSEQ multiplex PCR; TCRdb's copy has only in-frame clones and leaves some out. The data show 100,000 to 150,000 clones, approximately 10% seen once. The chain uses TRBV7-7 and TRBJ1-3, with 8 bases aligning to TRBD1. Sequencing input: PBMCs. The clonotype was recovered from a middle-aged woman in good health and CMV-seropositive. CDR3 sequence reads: CASSLDRGRGNTIYF. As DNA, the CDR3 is TGTGCCAGCAGCTTAGACAGGGGGAGAGGAAACACCATATATTTT.